The rows below give T cell receptor beta chains drawn from one sample of a study of patients and donors after allogeneic stem cell transplantation. TCRdb fed the RT-PCR reads into MiXCR, producing one record per CDR3 protein. The data contain approximately 410,000 distinct CDR3 sequences, under 20% of them singletons. Material for sequencing was blood, either unsorted or a sorted T cell fraction (not recorded which). The receptors come from a human donor who was either an allogeneic HSCT recipient or a stem cell or donor lymphocyte infusion donor (not recorded which). It is not recorded whose cells these are; they may come from a transplant donor. Each CDR3 is given with its conserved first and last residue. D genes are given only for firm matches. Clone size is given for some rows only: seen once, a few or many times, or a class if the clone is expanded.

many TRBJ2-7 TRBD1 TRBV3-1 CASSDRGYEQYF TGTGCCAGCAGCGACAGGGGTTACGAGCAGTACTTC
many TRBJ1-2 NA TRBV5-1 CASSLELKRYYGYTF TGCGCCAGCAGCTTGGAGTTGAAGCGTTACTATGGCTACACCTTC
few TRBJ1-3 NA TRBV2 CASSPQTGSGNTIYF TGTGCCAGCAGTCCCCAGACAGGTTCTGGAAACACCATATATTTT
few TRBJ1-6 NA TRBV5-6 CASSLVRGVRNSPLHF TGTGCCAGCAGCTTGGTTAGGGGAGTAAGGAATTCACCCCTCCACTTT
many TRBJ2-2 TRBD2 TRBV5-1 CASSLSGKGTGELFF TGCGCCAGCAGCTTAAGCGGGAAGGGCACCGGGGAGCTGTTTTTT
few TRBJ2-3 NA TRBV5-1 CASSLNPPSAGADTQYF TGCGCCAGCAGCTTAAACCCACCTTCTGCAGGGGCAGATACGCAGTATTTT
NA TRBJ2-3 NA TRBV10-3 CAISESDIAREYF TGTGCCATCAGTGAGTCGGACATCGCGAGGGAGTATTTT
few TRBJ2-7 TRBD2 TRBV6-1 CASSLTSGPYEQYF TGTGCCAGCAGCCTAACTAGCGGACCCTACGAGCAGTACTTC
few TRBJ2-3 TRBD2 TRBV6-2/TRBV6-3 CASRPSGGAATQYF TGTGCCAGCAGACCAAGCGGGGGGGCTGCTACGCAGTATTTT
few TRBJ2-3 NA TRBV24-1 CATSDSWTATDTQYF TGTGCCACCAGTGATTCATGGACTGCCACAGATACGCAGTATTTT
NA TRBJ2-3 TRBD2 TRBV12-3/TRBV12-4 CASSSQRTSSSTDTQYF TGTGCCAGCAGTTCCCAACGGACTAGCAGTAGCACAGATACGCAGTATTTT
many TRBJ2-7 TRBD2 TRBV18 CASSPPGLAGAYEQYF TGTGCCAGCTCACCACCGGGGCTAGCGGGAGCCTACGAGCAGTACTTC
few TRBJ1-1 TRBD1 TRBV27 CASSHTRDRELMNTEAFF TGTGCCAGCAGTCACACCAGGGACAGGGAACTTATGAACACTGAAGCTTTCTTT
NA TRBJ2-3 TRBD1 TRBV4-3 CASSQGTASTDTQYF TGCGCCAGCAGCCAGGGGACAGCGAGCACAGATACGCAGTATTTT
few TRBJ2-2 TRBD2 TRBV4-3 CASSQTIGAGPTGELFF TGCGCCAGCAGCCAAACGATAGGAGCGGGGCCCACCGGGGAGCTGTTTTTT
few TRBJ1-5 NA TRBV24-1 CATSDHRVSQPQHF TGTGCCACCAGTGATCACAGGGTGAGCCAGCCCCAGCATTTT
NA TRBJ2-7 TRBD1 TRBV7-3 CASSLRPLLQGNDYEQYF TGTGCCAGCAGCTTAAGGCCGCTGCTACAGGGGAATGACTACGAGCAGTACTTC
NA TRBJ1-3 TRBD1 TRBV6-1 CASSRQGAGNTIYF TGTGCCAGCAGCAGACAGGGGGCTGGAAACACCATATATTTT
few TRBJ1-3 NA TRBV18 CASYGTRSGNTIYF TGTGCCAGCTACGGGACACGCTCTGGAAACACCATATATTTT
NA TRBJ2-7 TRBD1 TRBV20-1 CSAARQGFHEQYF TGCAGTGCTGCCCGACAGGGTTTCCACGAGCAGTACTTC
NA TRBJ2-3 TRBD1 TRBV5-1 CASSLTRTGVYADTQYF TGCGCCAGCAGCTTGACCCGGACAGGGGTATATGCGGATACGCAGTATTTT
NA TRBJ2-7 NA TRBV20-1 CSARDRKGSYEQYF TGCAGTGCTAGAGATCGGAAGGGATCCTACGAGCAGTACTTC
many TRBJ1-4 NA TRBV20-1 CSAIRGNGPEKLFF TGCAGTGCTATCCGGGGTAATGGACCTGAAAAACTGTTTTTT
few TRBJ1-1 TRBD1 TRBV19 CASKPGQVNTEAFF TGTGCCAGTAAACCGGGACAGGTGAACACTGAAGCTTTCTTT
few TRBJ2-1 TRBD1 TRBV20-1 CSAKDRDRYNEQFF TGCAGTGCCAAGGACCGGGACAGATACAATGAGCAGTTCTTC
many TRBJ1-6 NA TRBV5-1 CASSLDRGRNSPLHF TGCGCCAGCAGCTTGGACAGAGGGAGGAATTCACCCCTCCACTTT
NA TRBJ2-1 NA TRBV5-1 CASSLASFSYNKQFF TGCGCCAGCAGCTTGGCGAGTTTCTCCTACAATAAGCAGTTCTTC
few TRBJ2-7 NA TRBV20-1 CSAREQGSYEQYF TGCAGTGCTAGGGAACAGGGCTCCTACGAGCAGTACTTC
NA TRBJ2-1 NA TRBV5-7 CASSSDPDHEQFF TGTGCCAGCAGCTCTGACCCGGACCATGAGCAGTTCTTC
many TRBJ2-7 NA TRBV7-2 CASSLDRGAYEQYF TGTGCCAGCAGCTTAGATCGTGGGGCCTACGAGCAGTACTTC
few TRBJ2-1 TRBD2 TRBV9 CASSVAGGGTYNEQFF TGTGCCAGCAGCGTAGCTGGCGGGGGGACCTACAATGAGCAGTTCTTC
NA TRBJ1-3 NA TRBV20-1 CSSSSGTLGNTIYF TGCAGTTCTTCTTCCGGGACGCTAGGAAACACCATATATTTT
few TRBJ2-2 TRBD2 TRBV9 CASSAPGLLPGELFF TGTGCCAGCAGCGCTCCGGGACTACTCCCCGGGGAGCTGTTTTTT
once TRBJ1-2 NA TRBV7-2 CASTLRQSGYGYTF TGTGCCAGCACCCTTAGGCAGTCCGGCTATGGCTACACCTTC
NA TRBJ1-5 TRBD1 TRBV6-1 CASSVRGQGRGNQPQHF TGTGCCAGCAGCGTACGGGGACAGGGCCGCGGCAATCAGCCCCAGCATTTT
NA TRBJ1-4 NA TRBV6-1 CASRWTSNEKLFF TGTGCCAGCAGGTGGACCTCTAATGAAAAACTGTTTTTT
NA TRBJ2-1 NA TRBV6-1 CASSPTGISSNEQFF TGTGCCAGCAGCCCTACAGGGATATCCTCTAATGAGCAGTTCTTC
many TRBJ1-1 NA TRBV2 CASTYTLEAFF TGTGCCAGCACTTACACTCTTGAAGCTTTCTTT
NA TRBJ1-1 NA TRBV20-1 CSATFPTEAFF TGCAGTGCTACTTTTCCGACTGAAGCTTTCTTT
few TRBJ2-5 NA TRBV5-5 CASSLVGYPQETQYF TGTGCCAGCAGCTTGGTAGGCTACCCCCAAGAGACCCAGTACTTC
few TRBJ1-3 NA TRBV30 CAWRVPGIMSGNTIYF TGTGCCTGGAGGGTCCCGGGAATCATGTCTGGAAACACCATATATTTT
few TRBJ2-7 NA TRBV5-5 CASSLLSWANPTYEQYF TGTGCCAGCAGCTTGCTTTCTTGGGCAAACCCCACCTACGAGCAGTACTTC
few TRBJ1-2 NA TRBV12-3/TRBV12-4 CAARNIGRSGYTF TGTGCCGCGAGGAACATAGGGAGAAGTGGCTACACCTTC
many TRBJ1-1 NA TRBV12-3/TRBV12-4 CASSGGGRTEAFF TGTGCCAGCAGTGGGGGAGGGCGGACTGAAGCTTTCTTT
NA TRBJ2-3 NA TRBV7-6 CASSLGGGSGTQYF TGTGCCAGCAGCTTGGGCGGGGGCTCAGGTACGCAGTATTTT
few TRBJ2-1 TRBD1 TRBV7-6 CASSLVPPGQGYNEQFF TGTGCCAGCAGCTTAGTACCTCCGGGACAGGGTTACAATGAGCAGTTCTTC
NA TRBJ2-5 TRBD2 TRBV7-2 CASSLDGGMGETQYF TGTGCCAGCAGCTTAGACGGGGGGATGGGAGAGACCCAGTACTTC
few TRBJ2-7 NA TRBV20-1 CSDPYPYEQYF TGCAGTGACCCCTATCCCTACGAGCAGTACTTC
NA TRBJ2-1 NA TRBV30 CAWSIADEQFF TGTGCCTGGAGTATAGCGGACGAGCAGTTCTTC
NA TRBJ2-4 NA TRBV5-1 CASSFRAGGLAKNIQYF TGCGCCAGCAGCTTTAGGGCCGGGGGCCTAGCCAAAAACATTCAGTACTTC
NA TRBJ2-5 NA TRBV21-1 CASSARPGEGETQYF TGTGCCAGCAGCGCCCGTCCGGGGGAGGGAGAGACCCAGTACTTC
few TRBJ2-2 NA TRBV7-8 CASSPRTANTGELFF TGTGCCAGCAGCCCCCGGACAGCTAACACCGGGGAGCTGTTTTTT
NA TRBJ2-1 TRBD2 TRBV6-4 CASSEELAGVDEQFF TGTGCCAGCAGTGAGGAACTAGCGGGAGTCGATGAGCAGTTCTTC
few TRBJ1-1 TRBD1 TRBV14 CASSQTKPGGPNTEAFF TGTGCCAGCAGCCAAACGAAACCAGGGGGCCCTAACACTGAAGCTTTCTTT
once TRBJ2-7 TRBD1 TRBV19 CASSTQGQPIEQNF TGTGCCAGTAGTACCCAGGGACAGCCCATCGAGCAGAACTTC
few TRBJ1-1 NA TRBV20-1 CSAPWEGNAFF TGCAGTGCCCCGTGGGAGGGCAATGCTTTCTTT
few TRBJ2-3 NA TRBV11-3 CASSLRQAVNTQYF TGTGCCAGCAGCTTGCGACAGGCCGTAAATACGCAGTATTTT